This T cell receptor beta chain originates from a study of graft-versus-host responses after intestinal transplantation. Findings of the study overall: In patients with graft-donor T cell macrochimerism, allograft graft-versus-host to host-versus-graft clonal ratios were high. Recipient marrow held GvH clones, some first seen in ileum or blood.

Once graft tissue had been processed, intraepithelial and lamina propria lymphocytes were released. CDR1 is MNHNS and CDR2 is SASEGT in the germline V gene. V was shortened by 8 bases and J by 1 base, with 8 bases between the two germline ends. The CDR3 runs 13 residues. Assay: immunoSEQ multiplex PCR; the TCRdb copy retains only in-frame clones and omits some. The table includes almost 4,500 clones, under 75% detected once. This clone is judged medium-sized. What it binds is unknown. The specimen comprised ileum tissue, sampled 17 days after transplant. The receptor's source is a human patient who received an intestinal transplant, so some T cells may come from the graft donor. V and J are TRBV6-1 and TRBJ2-2; a weak D match, TRBD2 (5 bases). In DNA form, the CDR3 reads TGTGCCAGCGAAGCGGAGAACACCGGGGAGCTGTTTTTT. Protein product: CASEAENTGELFF.